What follows describes a single T cell receptor (beta chain). Its cognate antigen is unknown. The sample comes from a study of chemoradiotherapy in HPV16-positive cancers. About the study: Functional T-cell assays on two HPV16-positive patients' cells defined candidate HPV-specific clones and common TCR motifs.

Method: immunoSEQ multiplex PCR; TCRdb's copy keeps in-frame clones and lacks some. Here the sample spans some 4,900 clones, 95% to 96% being singletons. Overall study results and limits: Candidate HPV-specific clones and E7-related TCR motifs grew in tumor during treatment.

The junction had 3 bases not matched to a gene; V was cut back by 0 bases and J by 7 bases. The V gene's germline CDR1 is SGDLS and CDR2 YYNGEE. This CDR3 contains 13 residues. The source of this sequence is a human donor with HPV-associated anogenital cancer. Sequencing used tumor tissue, obtained from a patient who underwent chemoradiotherapy. The chain has TRBV9 and TRBJ2-5; 7 nucleotides agree with TRBD2. For the CDR3, the DNA is TGTGCCAGCAGCGTAGGCGGGGGACGGACCCAGTACTTC. Protein product: CASSVGGGRTQYF. Complete variable domain (other parts from reference TRBV9 and TRBJ2-5): DSGVTQTPKHLITATGQRVTLRCSPRSGDLSVYWYQQSLDQGLQFLIQYYNGEERAKGNILERFSAQQFPDLHSELNLSSLELGDSALYFCASSVGGGRTQYFGPGTRLLVL.